Presented here are 20 T cell receptor beta chains from one specimen sequenced in a study of T-cell reconstitution after alpha-beta-depleted transplantation in children. The TCRbeta library was prepared with unique molecular identifiers. TCRdb passed the PCR reads through MiXCR, listing each CDR3 protein once. Seen here are 640,000 or so distinct CDR3 sequences, roughly 17% observed once, and the top ten hold approximately 1.1%. The material sequenced was PBMCs from the stem cell graft donor, taken from the stem cell graft. These receptors were collected from a human donor who donated a stem cell graft to a child with acute myeloid leukemia.

This rearrangement joins TRBV6-2 or TRBV6-3 to TRBJ1-1; 7 bases are shared with TRBD1. V lost 4 bases and J lost 3; bases outside the gene matches: 5. Germline V CDR1 and CDR2: MNHEY, SVGEGT. The CDR3 length is 14 residues. The CDR3 nucleotides read TGTGCCAGCAGTTGGGACAGCCAATACACTGAAGCTTTCTTT. Its protein product is CASSWDSQYTEAFF.

This clonotype showed up many times. V gene TRBV12-3 or TRBV12-4 combines with J gene TRBJ1-1, with TRBD1 as a possible D gene (5 bases). Trimming stripped 6 bases from V and 2 bases from J, with 16 bases between. The CDR3 extends over 15 amino acids. The CDR3 reads CASSLGGQGNTEAFF. The CDR3 DNA reads as TGTGCCAGCAGCTTGGGCGGACAAGGAAACACTGAAGCTTTCTTT.

This clonotype was recorded many times. This chain joins TRBV20-1 and TRBJ2-3; 11 nucleotides agree with TRBD2. CDR1 and CDR2 from the germline V gene are DFQATT and SNEGSKA (reference sequence). Losses at the gene ends were 6 bases for V and 4 bases for J; bases not matched to a gene: 18. The CDR3 has 18 amino acids. Written as DNA, the CDR3 is TGCAGTGCCCCGGGGGCACTAGCGGGGGACGGTTTCGCAGATACGCAGTATTTT. Amino acid sequence: CSAPGALAGDGFADTQYF.

There are a few counts of this clonotype. V usage is TRBV29-1 and J usage is TRBJ1-2; perhaps TRBD1 as D (5 bases). In germline, CDR1 is SQVTM, CDR2 ANQGSEA. Deletions cut 0 bases from V and 4 bases from J, with 12 bases between. The CDR3 contains 14 residues. The CDR3 nucleotides read TGCAGCGTTGAAGATTGGGGCAGCAGCTATGGCTACACCTTC. This codes for CSVEDWGSSYGYTF. Looking up the rest from reference TRBV29-1 and TRBJ1-2 gives the full variable domain: SAVISQKPSRDICQRGTSLTIQCQVDSQVTMMFWYRQQPGQSLTLIATANQGSEATYESGFVIDKFPISRPNLTFSTLTVSNMSPEDSSIYLCSVEDWGSSYGYTFGSGTRLTVV.

This chain connects TRBV12-3 or TRBV12-4 to TRBJ2-7; TRBD1 matches at 7 bases. This CDR3 region has 15 residues. After removal of 3 bases from V and 3 bases from J, the junction contained 8 bases not matched to a gene. CDR3 sequence: CASSFEGDRFYEQYF. As DNA, the CDR3 is TGTGCCAGCAGTTTCGAGGGGGACAGATTCTACGAGCAGTACTTC.

This clonotype was counted between two and nine times. The chain joins TRBV10-3 to TRBJ2-2; D is possibly TRBD2 (6 bases). V dropped 3 bases and J dropped 7 bases, with 18 bases sitting between them. The CDR3 extends over 16 amino acids. CDR1 and CDR2 (germline): ENHRY, SYGVKD. CDR3 nucleotides: TGTGCCATCAGTGATACGGTGGCGGGGTCGGGCGGGGAGCTGTTTTTT. This translates into CAISDTVAGSGGELFF.

This clonotype has at least ten counts. This rearrangement joins TRBV9 to TRBJ2-7; 8 bases match TRBD1. CDR3 length: 16 residues. Trimming took 0 bases from V and 0 from J; bases not matched to a gene: 5. CDR1 and CDR2 (germline): SGDLS, YYNGEE. This CDR3 reads CASSVEGTGASYEQYF. Here the CDR3 DNA reads TGTGCCAGCAGCGTAGAAGGGACAGGTGCCTCCTACGAGCAGTACTTC.

The chain couples TRBV4-1 to TRBJ1-2; 8 nucleotides align to TRBD1. The CDR3 totals 16 residues. The J segment lost 4 bases and the V segment lost 3 bases, leaving 10 bases of the junction unmatched. Germline values: CDR1 MGHRA, CDR2 YSYEKL. The CDR3 region has the DNA TGCGCCAGCAGCCAGGTGCAGGGGGCGCCCAGCTATGGCTACACCTTC. Encoded protein: CASSQVQGAPSYGYTF.

At least ten counts were recorded for this clonotype. The CDR3 spells CSAKWRGNQPQHF. Here the CDR3 DNA reads TGCAGTGCTAAGTGGAGAGGCAATCAGCCCCAGCATTTT. V is TRBV20-1 and J is TRBJ1-5; no reliable D call. CDR1 is DFQATT and CDR2 is SNEGSKA in the germline V gene (reference sequence). The CDR3 covers 13 residues. The V and J ends lost 4 bases and 2 bases respectively, with 9 bases between them.

V usage is TRBV9 and J usage is TRBJ1-1; TRBD1 agrees at 9 bases. Trimming at V came to 0 bases and at J to 6 bases, leaving 15 bases not matched to a gene. The CDR3 length is 18 residues. Germline V gene data show CDR1 as SGDLS and CDR2 as YYNGEE. CDR3 sequence: CASSVGIPGQGSGAEAFF. CDR3 sequence (DNA): TGTGCCAGCAGCGTAGGGATTCCGGGACAGGGATCCGGAGCTGAAGCTTTCTTT.

This clonotype was detected many times. The V and J genes are TRBV20-1 and TRBJ1-2; TRBD1 matches at 7 bases. The germline V gene encodes CDR1 DFQATT and CDR2 SNEGSKA (reference sequence). The CDR3 consists of 18 residues. J lost 0 bases, V lost 4 bases, and 17 bases had no gene match. Written as DNA, the CDR3 is TGCAGTGCTACCAAGCCGGGACAGCCACCAGGGGCTAACTATGGCTACACCTTC. Its protein is CSATKPGQPPGANYGYTF.

The chain carries TRBV5-1 and TRBJ2-7; 7 bases line up with TRBD1. With 0 bases clipped from V and 7 bases from J, the junction kept 10 bases outside the gene matches. Germline-derived CDR1 and CDR2 are SGHRS and YFSETQ. The CDR3 contains 15 residues. The CDR3 sequence: CASSLVLEGAGEQYF. The CDR3 DNA is TGCGCCAGCAGCTTGGTCCTAGAGGGGGCCGGGGAGCAGTACTTC.

J is TRBJ2-3 and V is TRBV7-2; D remains ambiguous. Trimming removed 1 base from V and 6 bases from J, with 11 bases in between. This CDR3 is built from 14 residues. Germline values: CDR1 SGHTA, CDR2 FQGNSA. The CDR3 here is CASSLVSEADTQYF. CDR3 DNA: TGTGCCAGCAGCTTAGTCTCCGAAGCGGATACGCAGTATTTT. Full variable domain (outside the CDR3, taken from reference TRBV7-2 and TRBJ2-3): GAGVSQSPSNKVTEKGKDVELRCDPISGHTALYWYRQSLGQGLEFLIYFQGNSAPDKSGLPSDRFSAERTGGSVSTLTIQRTQQEDSAVYLCASSLVSEADTQYFGPGTRLTVL.

The chain combines TRBV7-2 with TRBJ2-1; D may be TRBD2 (6 bases). Germline CDR1 SGHTA, CDR2 FQGNSA. V gave up 2 bases and J gave up 6 bases, with 17 bases separating them. This CDR3 is 16 amino acids long. This CDR3 is CASSLNGLTGVNEQFF. CDR3 nucleotides: TGTGCCAGCAGCTTAAATGGACTAACCGGCGTCAATGAGCAGTTCTTC.

The chain is built from TRBV29-1 and TRBJ2-3; D call uncertain. The CDR3 has 14 amino acids. Looked up from germline, CDR1 is SQVTM and CDR2 is ANQGSEA. Trimming shortened V by 0 bases and J by 1 base, and 8 bases separated the two germline ends. The CDR3 DNA reads as TGCAGCGTTGAAGATTTCGACGGCACAGATACGCAGTATTTT. Residues: CSVEDFDGTDTQYF.

The sample holds many counts of this clonotype. The CDR3 region has the DNA TGTGCCAGCAGTCTAAGGACCGGAGCAGCTTTCTTT. It encodes CASSLRTGAAFF. J is TRBJ1-1 and V is TRBV27; no clear D. V lost 5 bases and J 10 bases, leaving 14 bases between the germline ends. This CDR3 contains 12 residues. The germline V gene has CDR1 MNHEY and CDR2 SMNVEV (reference sequence).

This clonotype was seen at least ten times. This chain links TRBV20-1 with TRBJ1-1; TRBD1 matches at 7 bases. The CDR3 contains 16 residues. CDR1 is DFQATT, CDR2 SNEGSKA, per germline (reference sequence). V gave up 4 bases and J gave up 0 bases; unmatched junction bases: 11. In DNA form, the CDR3 reads TGCAGTGCTACACTCCCAGGGACAGATCTGAACACTGAAGCTTTCTTT. Protein: CSATLPGTDLNTEAFF.

The chain uses TRBV7-9 and TRBJ2-1, with 10 bases aligning to TRBD2. Germline V gene sequence: CDR1 SEHNR, CDR2 FQNEAQ (reference sequence). V lost 5 bases, J lost 0 bases, and 7 bases stayed unmatched. This CDR3 has 17 residues. The CDR3 DNA follows: TGTGCCAGCAGCCCCGGGACTAGCGTAAGCTCCTACAATGAGCAGTTCTTC. It is translated as CASSPGTSVSSYNEQFF.

V and J are TRBV4-1 and TRBJ2-5; TRBD2 might be the D (6 bases). Germline V gene sequence: CDR1 MGHRA, CDR2 YSYEKL. V was pared by 0 bases and J by 4 bases, with 12 bases between. The CDR3 length is 15 residues. The CDR3 is CASSQEEREVETQYF. In DNA form, the CDR3 reads TGCGCCAGCAGCCAAGAAGAAAGGGAGGTAGAGACCCAGTACTTC.

The V and J genes are TRBV4-3 and TRBJ1-6; D is ambiguous. Germline V gene data show CDR1 as LGHNA and CDR2 as YSLEER. The CDR3 is made up of 16 amino acids. Deletions cut 1 base from V and 8 bases from J, with 15 bases between. CDR3 sequence reads: CASSQGVGARDSPLHF. In nucleotides, the CDR3 is TGCGCCAGCAGCCAAGGCGTCGGCGCGAGGGATTCACCCCTCCACTTT.